The rows below give T cell receptor beta chains drawn from one sample of a study of cytomegalovirus exposure and HLA in healthy donors. Repertoires were generated with immunoSEQ multiplex PCR, while TCRdb's copy carries only in-frame clones and drops some. Its table records 91,000 or so clones. Sequenced sample: PBMCs. The receptors here all came from a woman in her 30s in good health and CMV-seronegative. Both conserved end residues are part of each CDR3. Fields, in order: D gene, V gene, J gene, clone size, CDR3 protein, CDR3 DNA. A D gene is named only where the DNA matches it firmly. Not every row has a clone size; where given, it reads once, few, many or a size class.

d_call: .
v_call: TRBV27
j_call: TRBJ1-4
clone_size: .
cdr3_aa: CASSLLSGREKLFF
cdr3_nt: TGTGCCAGCAGTTTATTGTCGGGAAGAGAAAAACTGTTTTTT

d_call: TRBD1
v_call: TRBV7-3
j_call: TRBJ2-2
clone_size: .
cdr3_aa: CASSPPGTGTGELFF
cdr3_nt: TGTGCCAGCAGCCCCCCCGGGACAGGGACCGGGGAGCTGTTTTTT

d_call: TRBD1
v_call: TRBV7-9
j_call: TRBJ2-7
clone_size: .
cdr3_aa: CASSTPDRGPEQYF
cdr3_nt: TGTGCCAGCAGCACCCCGGACAGGGGTCCTGAGCAGTACTTC

d_call: TRBD2
v_call: TRBV29-1
j_call: TRBJ2-1
clone_size: .
cdr3_aa: CSVNSGGARPYNEQFF
cdr3_nt: TGCAGCGTAAATAGCGGGGGGGCGAGGCCCTACAATGAGCAGTTCTTC

d_call: TRBD2
v_call: TRBV28
j_call: TRBJ2-7
clone_size: .
cdr3_aa: CASSDGTRLYEQYF
cdr3_nt: TGTGCCAGCAGTGACGGGACTAGATTATACGAGCAGTACTTC

d_call: TRBD1
v_call: TRBV19
j_call: TRBJ1-3
clone_size: .
cdr3_aa: CASSQGANHGNTIYF
cdr3_nt: TGTGCCAGTAGCCAGGGGGCCAACCACGGAAACACCATATATTTT

d_call: .
v_call: TRBV29-1
j_call: TRBJ1-2
clone_size: .
cdr3_aa: CSVDNQGYGYTF
cdr3_nt: TGCAGCGTTGATAATCAGGGTTATGGCTACACCTTC

d_call: TRBD1
v_call: TRBV6-1
j_call: TRBJ2-1
clone_size: .
cdr3_aa: CASRRGQTLYNEQFF
cdr3_nt: TGTGCCAGCAGAAGGGGACAGACGCTCTACAATGAGCAGTTCTTC

d_call: .
v_call: TRBV28
j_call: TRBJ1-5
clone_size: .
cdr3_aa: CASSFSGQPQHF
cdr3_nt: TGTGCCAGCAGTTTTTCAGGTCAGCCCCAGCATTTT

d_call: .
v_call: TRBV27
j_call: TRBJ1-1
clone_size: .
cdr3_aa: CASSTPGLSEAFF
cdr3_nt: TGTGCCAGCAGCACGCCCGGACTCTCTGAAGCTTTCTTT

d_call: TRBD1
v_call: TRBV28
j_call: TRBJ2-7
clone_size: .
cdr3_aa: CASSFHGQGYEQYF
cdr3_nt: TGTGCCAGCAGTTTCCACGGACAGGGGTACGAGCAGTACTTC

d_call: .
v_call: TRBV10-1
j_call: TRBJ2-7
clone_size: .
cdr3_aa: CASSESSGSYEQYF
cdr3_nt: TGCGCCAGCAGTGAGTCGAGCGGATCCTACGAGCAGTACTTC

d_call: .
v_call: TRBV2
j_call: TRBJ1-2
clone_size: .
cdr3_aa: CASRPLRTANYGYTF
cdr3_nt: TGTGCCAGCAGGCCCCTTCGGACAGCTAACTATGGCTACACCTTC

d_call: TRBD1
v_call: TRBV5-1
j_call: TRBJ1-4
clone_size: .
cdr3_aa: CASSPTGGDEKLFF
cdr3_nt: TGCGCCAGCAGCCCCACAGGGGGGGATGAAAAACTGTTTTTT

d_call: TRBD2
v_call: TRBV14
j_call: TRBJ2-7
clone_size: .
cdr3_aa: CASTPSMAGRAEQYF
cdr3_nt: TGTGCCAGCACCCCCTCGATGGCAGGGAGGGCCGAGCAGTACTTC

d_call: TRBD2
v_call: TRBV7-6
j_call: TRBJ2-1
clone_size: .
cdr3_aa: CASSLSGKAGDEQFF
cdr3_nt: TGTGCCAGCAGCTTAAGTGGTAAAGCGGGAGACGAGCAGTTCTTC

d_call: TRBD2
v_call: TRBV25-1
j_call: TRBJ2-3
clone_size: .
cdr3_aa: CASSESGVSTDTQYF
cdr3_nt: TGTGCCAGCAGTGAAAGCGGGGTTAGCACAGATACGCAGTATTTT

d_call: TRBD1
v_call: TRBV4-1
j_call: TRBJ2-7
clone_size: .
cdr3_aa: CASSRGTGQYEQYF
cdr3_nt: TGCGCCAGCAGCCGTGGGACAGGCCAATACGAGCAGTACTTC

d_call: .
v_call: TRBV27
j_call: TRBJ1-5
clone_size: .
cdr3_aa: CASSRGGVSGQPQHF
cdr3_nt: TGTGCCAGCAGCCGAGGGGGGGTGAGCGGTCAGCCCCAGCATTTT

d_call: TRBD2
v_call: TRBV7-8
j_call: TRBJ2-1
clone_size: .
cdr3_aa: CASSLGRGLGEQFF
cdr3_nt: TGTGCCAGCAGCTTAGGGCGGGGACTAGGTGAGCAGTTCTTC

d_call: .
v_call: TRBV28
j_call: TRBJ1-5
clone_size: .
cdr3_aa: CASSLGLYSNQPQHF
cdr3_nt: TGTGCCAGCAGCCTCGGACTCTATAGCAATCAGCCCCAGCATTTT

d_call: TRBD2
v_call: TRBV5-4
j_call: TRBJ2-7
clone_size: .
cdr3_aa: CASSLRSSGAGEQYF
cdr3_nt: TGTGCCAGCAGCTTGAGATCTAGCGGGGCGGGAGAGCAGTACTTC

d_call: TRBD1
v_call: TRBV2
j_call: TRBJ1-2
clone_size: .
cdr3_aa: CASRNRGLYGYTF
cdr3_nt: TGTGCCAGCAGAAACAGGGGGCTGTATGGCTACACCTTC

d_call: .
v_call: TRBV5-6
j_call: TRBJ2-1
clone_size: .
cdr3_aa: CASSFRLSNEQFF
cdr3_nt: TGTGCCAGCAGCTTCCGACTTTCGAATGAGCAGTTCTTC

d_call: TRBD1
v_call: TRBV11-2
j_call: TRBJ2-7
clone_size: .
cdr3_aa: CASSARTGWSEQYF
cdr3_nt: TGTGCCAGCAGCGCAAGGACAGGTTGGTCCGAGCAGTACTTC

d_call: TRBD1
v_call: TRBV28
j_call: TRBJ1-1
clone_size: .
cdr3_aa: CASSSSSGQGIEAFF
cdr3_nt: TGTGCCAGCAGCTCCTCCTCTGGACAGGGGATTGAAGCTTTCTTT

d_call: .
v_call: TRBV7-9
j_call: TRBJ2-7
clone_size: .
cdr3_aa: CASSLALGGSSYEQYF
cdr3_nt: TGTGCCAGCAGCTTAGCGCTGGGAGGATCTTCCTACGAGCAGTACTTC

d_call: .
v_call: TRBV6-5
j_call: TRBJ1-2
clone_size: .
cdr3_aa: CASSTDSSEGYGYTF
cdr3_nt: TGTGCCAGCAGTACTGACAGTTCCGAAGGGTATGGCTACACCTTC

d_call: TRBD1
v_call: TRBV4-2
j_call: TRBJ1-1
clone_size: .
cdr3_aa: CASSQEGTGWSGTEAFF
cdr3_nt: TGTGCCAGCAGTCAAGAAGGGACAGGGTGGTCGGGCACTGAAGCTTTCTTT

d_call: TRBD1
v_call: TRBV29-1
j_call: TRBJ1-2
clone_size: .
cdr3_aa: CSVDADRGYGYTF
cdr3_nt: TGCAGCGTTGACGCGGACAGGGGTTATGGCTACACCTTC

d_call: TRBD1
v_call: TRBV7-6
j_call: TRBJ2-2
clone_size: .
cdr3_aa: CASSLRQGAVTGELFF
cdr3_nt: TGTGCCAGCAGCCTGAGACAGGGGGCGGTGACCGGGGAGCTGTTTTTT

d_call: TRBD1
v_call: TRBV19
j_call: TRBJ2-3
clone_size: .
cdr3_aa: CASSSQGADTQYF
cdr3_nt: TGTGCCAGTAGTTCGCAGGGGGCAGATACGCAGTATTTT

d_call: TRBD2
v_call: TRBV29-1
j_call: TRBJ2-1
clone_size: .
cdr3_aa: CSVYGGAGYNEQFF
cdr3_nt: TGCAGCGTTTACGGGGGGGCTGGGTACAATGAGCAGTTCTTC

d_call: .
v_call: TRBV14
j_call: TRBJ1-2
clone_size: .
cdr3_aa: CASNPTRDYGYTF
cdr3_nt: TGTGCCAGCAACCCAACACGGGACTATGGCTACACCTTC

d_call: TRBD1
v_call: TRBV15
j_call: TRBJ1-1
clone_size: .
cdr3_aa: CATSITGTGAEAFF
cdr3_nt: TGTGCCACCAGCATAACCGGGACAGGGGCGGAAGCTTTCTTT

d_call: TRBD2
v_call: TRBV11-2
j_call: TRBJ2-7
clone_size: .
cdr3_aa: CASSPPGLASYEQYF
cdr3_nt: TGTGCCAGCAGCCCGCCGGGACTAGCTTCCTACGAGCAGTACTTC

d_call: .
v_call: TRBV7-9
j_call: TRBJ1-2
clone_size: .
cdr3_aa: CASSLAMSANYGYTF
cdr3_nt: TGTGCCAGCAGCTTAGCCATGAGCGCGAACTATGGCTACACCTTC

d_call: .
v_call: TRBV9
j_call: TRBJ1-2
clone_size: .
cdr3_aa: CASSVGIGGYGYTF
cdr3_nt: TGTGCCAGCAGCGTAGGAATAGGGGGCTATGGCTACACCTTC

d_call: TRBD1
v_call: TRBV2
j_call: TRBJ2-7
clone_size: .
cdr3_aa: CASRQDRGEQYF
cdr3_nt: TGTGCCAGCAGGCAGGACAGGGGCGAGCAGTACTTC

d_call: TRBD2
v_call: TRBV2
j_call: TRBJ2-7
clone_size: .
cdr3_aa: CASSETASGLTIYEQYF
cdr3_nt: TGTGCCAGCAGTGAAACGGCTAGCGGGCTAACCATCTACGAGCAGTACTTC

d_call: .
v_call: TRBV9
j_call: TRBJ1-1
clone_size: .
cdr3_aa: CASSADLRVAEAFF
cdr3_nt: TGTGCCAGCAGCGCGGACCTGAGGGTCGCTGAAGCTTTCTTT

d_call: .
v_call: TRBV28
j_call: TRBJ2-3
clone_size: .
cdr3_aa: CASSEPVTDTQYF
cdr3_nt: TGTGCCAGCAGTGAGCCCGTCACAGATACGCAGTATTTT

d_call: .
v_call: TRBV19
j_call: TRBJ1-5
clone_size: .
cdr3_aa: CASSIHRVREPQHF
cdr3_nt: TGTGCCAGTAGTATCCACAGGGTGAGGGAGCCCCAGCATTTT

d_call: TRBD2
v_call: TRBV2
j_call: TRBJ2-7
clone_size: medium-sized
cdr3_aa: CASSEWGSGGGYEQYF
cdr3_nt: TGTGCCAGCAGTGAATGGGGTAGCGGGGGGGGCTACGAGCAGTACTTC

d_call: TRBD2
v_call: TRBV9
j_call: TRBJ2-1
clone_size: .
cdr3_aa: CASSEGGPTSGQGNEQFF
cdr3_nt: TGTGCCAGCAGCGAAGGGGGACCAACTAGCGGGCAAGGCAATGAGCAGTTCTTC

d_call: TRBD2
v_call: TRBV9
j_call: TRBJ2-1
clone_size: .
cdr3_aa: CASSPGTSGYNEQFF
cdr3_nt: TGTGCCAGTAGCCCCGGGACTAGCGGGTACAATGAGCAGTTCTTC

d_call: TRBD2
v_call: TRBV2
j_call: TRBJ2-3
clone_size: .
cdr3_aa: CASMLAGEADTQYF
cdr3_nt: TGTGCCAGCATGTTAGCGGGAGAGGCAGATACGCAGTATTTT

d_call: .
v_call: TRBV6-5
j_call: TRBJ2-7
clone_size: .
cdr3_aa: CASTPTHRGEQYF
cdr3_nt: TGTGCCAGCACCCCTACCCACCGGGGGGAGCAGTACTTC

d_call: TRBD2
v_call: TRBV29-1
j_call: TRBJ2-5
clone_size: .
cdr3_aa: CSVERGGGRGETQYF
cdr3_nt: TGCAGCGTTGAACGCGGGGGGGGGAGGGGAGAGACCCAGTACTTC

d_call: TRBD1
v_call: TRBV27
j_call: TRBJ2-7
clone_size: .
cdr3_aa: CASMRSGGISYEQYF
cdr3_nt: TGTGCCAGCATGCGCTCAGGGGGCATCTCCTACGAGCAGTACTTC

d_call: .
v_call: TRBV11-1
j_call: TRBJ2-5
clone_size: .
cdr3_aa: CASSSRASQETQYF
cdr3_nt: TGTGCCAGCAGCTCCCGAGCGTCTCAAGAGACCCAGTACTTC

d_call: .
v_call: TRBV19
j_call: TRBJ1-1
clone_size: .
cdr3_aa: CASRGQGGVNTEAFF
cdr3_nt: TGTGCCAGTAGAGGTCAGGGAGGAGTGAACACTGAAGCTTTCTTT

d_call: TRBD1
v_call: TRBV5-1
j_call: TRBJ1-2
clone_size: .
cdr3_aa: CASTGQGGGYTF
cdr3_nt: TGCGCCAGCACAGGACAGGGAGGTGGCTACACCTTC